One sample yielded the 9 T cell receptor beta chains listed below, sequenced in a study of T cells after yellow fever vaccination (dated by TCRdb to between 2017 and 2020). The intended sense of this specimen's treatment or condition label: live attenuated yellow fever vaccine strain. Receptor amplification or capture employed 5' RACE. For sequencing, an Illumina HiSeq 2500 was employed. TCRdb trimmed the raw reads at Q25, called clones with MiXCR and kept productive beta chains. Records with the same CDR3 protein are collapsed into one entry carrying the most frequent genes and DNA. A total of some 600,000 distinct CDR3 sequences appear in this sample, about 12% of them only once. Under 15% of the sample is held by the ten biggest clonotypes. Here the sequenced sample was PBMCs, taken on the day of the yellow fever booster vaccination. All receptors come from a man in his thirties or forties who received the YFV17D yellow fever vaccine.

J is TRBJ2-5 and V is TRBV29-1; 13 positions match TRBD2. V lost 6 bases, J lost 5 bases, and 3 bases stayed unmatched. Germline CDR1 reads SQVTM; CDR2 reads ANQGSEA. The length of the CDR3 is 13 residues. The DNA for the CDR3 is TGCAGCGTGACTAGCGGGAGGTTTGAGACCCAGTACTTC. Its translation is CSVTSGRFETQYF.

CDR3 region: CASSIETSGKTFF. The CDR3 DNA sequence: TGTGCCAGTAGTATCGAGACTAGCGGGAAGACGTTCTTC. The V gene is TRBV19, the J gene TRBJ2-1; 11 bases map to TRBD2. CDR1 and CDR2 (germline): LNHDA, SQIVND (reference sequence). The CDR3 has 13 amino acids. The junction had 7 bases not matched to a gene; V was cut back by 3 bases and J by 15 bases.

This clonotype was counted only a few times. The chain joins TRBV18 to TRBJ1-1; D may be TRBD1 (5 bases). Per the germline V gene, CDR1 is KGHSH and CDR2 is LQKENI. The CDR3 consists of 12 residues. V lost 1 base and J lost 7, with 7 bases in between. This CDR3 is CASSPRDREAFF. CDR3 coding DNA: TGTGCCAGCTCACCACGGGACCGTGAAGCTTTCTTT.

This rearrangement joins TRBV10-3 to TRBJ2-5, with 14 bases lining up with TRBD2. Trimming removed 4 bases from V and 3 bases from J; junction bases left unmatched: 1. The CDR3 contains 15 residues. Germline V gene lookup returns CDR1 ENHRY and CDR2 SYGVKD. CDR3 residues: CAISGGLAGEETQYF. The DNA for the CDR3 is TGTGCCATCAGTGGGGGACTAGCGGGAGAAGAGACCCAGTACTTC.

The chain recombines TRBV27 with TRBJ2-2, with D perhaps TRBD1 (5 bases). The V gene lost 2 bases and the J gene lost 9 bases, with 16 bases spanning the gap. The CDR3 consists of 15 residues. Germline CDR1 reads MNHEY; CDR2 reads SMNVEV (reference sequence). In DNA form, the CDR3 reads TGTGCCAGCAGTTTAGGGGCAAAGGACCTCCGGGAGCTGTTTTTT. As protein: CASSLGAKDLRELFF.

The gene calls are TRBV4-3 and TRBJ1-1; possibly TRBD1 for D (5 bases). Germline V lookup: CDR1 LGHNA, CDR2 YSLEER. The CDR3 covers 18 residues. Trimming removed 0 bases at V and 1 base at J, with 18 bases between. The CDR3 reads CASSQDWIGAFGNTEAFF. In DNA, the CDR3 is TGCGCCAGCAGCCAAGATTGGATCGGGGCATTCGGGAACACTGAAGCTTTCTTT.

This clonotype was seen ten or more times. This chain uses TRBV20-1 with TRBJ2-7; TRBD2 agrees at 10 bases. With V trimmed by 0 bases and J by 2 bases, 1 base remained unmatched. The CDR3 is 14 amino acids. Per germline, CDR1 DFQATT and CDR2 SNEGSKA (reference sequence). CDR3 coding DNA: TGCAGTGCTAGAGATCTAGCGGGGGCCTACGAGCAGTACTTC. Its protein is CSARDLAGAYEQYF.

This clonotype was seen a handful of times. This chain uses TRBV10-1 with TRBJ2-3; D ambiguous. The CDR3 loop spans 14 amino acids. V was cut by 4 bases and J by 4 bases, with 12 bases left in between. CDR1 is WNHNN and CDR2 is SYGVQD in the germline V gene (reference sequence). CDR3 region: CASSVGRAADTQYF. CDR3 coding DNA: TGCGCCAGCAGTGTGGGAAGGGCAGCAGATACGCAGTATTTT.

This clonotype was observed at least ten times. This sequence joins TRBV7-6 and TRBJ2-3; 9 bases align to TRBD2. Germline V gene data show CDR1 as SGHVS and CDR2 as FNYEAQ. The CDR3 covers 18 residues. With V trimmed by 5 bases and J by 2 bases, 14 bases remained unmatched. The CDR3 DNA reads as TGTGCCAGCAGCCCTCGGGTAGCGGGAGTGGGGGTCACAGATACGCAGTATTTT. It codes for CASSPRVAGVGVTDTQYF.